Reported below is one T cell receptor (beta chain). Sequencing was performed with immunoSEQ multiplex PCR; in TCRdb, only in-frame clones are kept and a portion is missing. The sample yields roughly 67,000 clones, roughly 80% seen once. The data belong to a study of OX40 agonist ivuxolimab in advanced cancers. Overall study context: Patients with prior anti-PD-1, anti-PD-L1 or anti-CTLA-4 therapy were eligible; less than 50% had some.

The source of this sequence is an adult with an advanced solid tumor such as melanoma, head and neck, liver or kidney cancer. Sequences were derived from CD4+ or CD8+ T cells sorted from blood, sampled in a trial of the OX40 agonist ivuxolimab.

CDR3 loop: CASSPGSGRSPLHF. CDR3 DNA sequence: TGCGCCAGCAGCCCCGGATCTGGGCGTTCACCCCTCCACTTT. This sequence joins TRBV4-1 and TRBJ1-6; no clear D gene. Trimming pared 4 bases from V and 9 bases from J, leaving 13 bases between. Per the germline V gene, CDR1 is MGHRA and CDR2 is YSYEKL. There are 14 residues in the CDR3.